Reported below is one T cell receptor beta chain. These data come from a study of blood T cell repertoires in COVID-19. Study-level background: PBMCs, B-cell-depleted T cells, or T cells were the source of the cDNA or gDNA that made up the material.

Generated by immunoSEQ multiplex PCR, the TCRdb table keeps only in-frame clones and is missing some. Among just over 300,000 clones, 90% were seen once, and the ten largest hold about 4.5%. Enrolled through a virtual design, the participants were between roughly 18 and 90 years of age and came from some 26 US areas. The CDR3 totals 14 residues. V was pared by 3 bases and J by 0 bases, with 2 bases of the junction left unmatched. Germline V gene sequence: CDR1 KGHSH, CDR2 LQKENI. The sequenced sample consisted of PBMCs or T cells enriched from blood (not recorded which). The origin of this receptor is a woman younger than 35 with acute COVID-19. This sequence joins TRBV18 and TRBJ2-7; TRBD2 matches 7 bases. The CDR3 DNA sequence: TGTGCCAGCTCACCGGGACTACGCTCCTACGAGCAGTACTTC. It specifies CASSPGLRSYEQYF.